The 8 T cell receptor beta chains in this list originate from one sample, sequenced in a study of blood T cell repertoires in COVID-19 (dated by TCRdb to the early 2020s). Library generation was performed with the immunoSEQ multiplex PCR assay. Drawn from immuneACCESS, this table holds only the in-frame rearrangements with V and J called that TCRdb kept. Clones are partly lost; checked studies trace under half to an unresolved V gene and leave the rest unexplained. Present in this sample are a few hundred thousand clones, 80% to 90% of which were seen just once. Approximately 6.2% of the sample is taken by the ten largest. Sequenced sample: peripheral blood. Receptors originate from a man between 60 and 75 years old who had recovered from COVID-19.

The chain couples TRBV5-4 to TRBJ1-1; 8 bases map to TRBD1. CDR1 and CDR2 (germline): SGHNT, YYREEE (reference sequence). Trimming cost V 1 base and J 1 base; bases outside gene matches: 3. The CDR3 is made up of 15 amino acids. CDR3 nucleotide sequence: TGTGCCAGCAGCTTGCCCGGGACAGGGAACACTGAAGCTTTCTTT. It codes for CASSLPGTGNTEAFF.

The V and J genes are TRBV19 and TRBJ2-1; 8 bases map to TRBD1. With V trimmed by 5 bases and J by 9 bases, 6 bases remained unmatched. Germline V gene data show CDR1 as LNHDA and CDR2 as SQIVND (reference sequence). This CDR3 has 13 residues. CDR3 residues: CASSQLGTGEQFF. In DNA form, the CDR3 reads TGTGCCAGTAGTCAGCTCGGGACAGGTGAGCAGTTCTTC.

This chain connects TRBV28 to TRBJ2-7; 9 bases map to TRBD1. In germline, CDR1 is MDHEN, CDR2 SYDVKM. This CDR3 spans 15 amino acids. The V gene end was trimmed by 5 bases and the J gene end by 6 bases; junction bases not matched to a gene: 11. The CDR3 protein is CASSTSGTGISEQYF. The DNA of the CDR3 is TGTGCCAGCAGTACCTCCGGGACAGGGATAAGCGAGCAGTACTTC. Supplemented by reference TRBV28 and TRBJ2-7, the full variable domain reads DVKVTQSSRYLVKRTGEKVFLECVQDMDHENMFWYRQDPGLGLRLIYFSYDVKMKEKGDIPEGYSVSREKKERFSLILESASTNQTSMYLCASSTSGTGISEQYFGPGTRLTVT.

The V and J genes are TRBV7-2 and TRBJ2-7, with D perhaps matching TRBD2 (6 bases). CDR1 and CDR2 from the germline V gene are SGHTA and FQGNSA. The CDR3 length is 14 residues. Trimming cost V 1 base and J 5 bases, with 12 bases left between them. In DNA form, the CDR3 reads TGTGCCAGCAGCTTAGTAGTTAGCGGCGACGAGCAGTACTTC. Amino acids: CASSLVVSGDEQYF.

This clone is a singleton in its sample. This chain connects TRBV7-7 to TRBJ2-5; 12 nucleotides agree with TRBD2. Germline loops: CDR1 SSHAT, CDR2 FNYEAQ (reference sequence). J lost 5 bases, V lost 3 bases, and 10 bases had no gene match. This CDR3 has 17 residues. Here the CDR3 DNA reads TGTGCCAGCAGCTTGGGGCTACTAGCGGGGGGACCGGAGACCCAGTACTTC. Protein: CASSLGLLAGGPETQYF. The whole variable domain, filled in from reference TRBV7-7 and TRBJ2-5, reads GAGVSQSPRYKVTKRGQDVTLRCDPISSHATLYWYQQALGQGPEFLTYFNYEAQPDKSGLPSDRFSAERPEGSISTLTIQRTEQRDSAMYRCASSLGLLAGGPETQYFGPGTRLLVL.

This CDR3 reads CASSLGPRSLYGYTF. CDR3 nucleotides: TGTGCCAGCAGCCTAGGCCCTCGGAGCCTCTATGGCTACACCTTC. The rearrangement uses TRBV3-1 (or the pseudogene TRBV3-2) and TRBJ1-2; no clear D. Per germline, CDR1 LGHDT and CDR2 YNNKEL (reference sequence). This CDR3 is 15 amino acids long. The ends were cut back, 4 bases at V and 4 bases at J, with 16 bases in the middle.

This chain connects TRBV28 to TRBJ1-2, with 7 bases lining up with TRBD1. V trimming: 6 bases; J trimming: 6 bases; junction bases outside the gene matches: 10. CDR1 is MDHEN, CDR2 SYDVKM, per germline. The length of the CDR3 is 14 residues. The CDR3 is CASRPGDRVDGYTF. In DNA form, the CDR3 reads TGTGCCAGCAGACCTGGAGACAGGGTGGATGGCTACACCTTC.

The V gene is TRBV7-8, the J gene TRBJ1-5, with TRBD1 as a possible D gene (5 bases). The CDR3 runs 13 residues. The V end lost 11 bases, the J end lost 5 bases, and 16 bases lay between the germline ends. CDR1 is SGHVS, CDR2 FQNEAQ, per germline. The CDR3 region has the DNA TGTGCCTCTATGGGGGGGTCCCATCAGCCCCAGCATTTT. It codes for CASMGGSHQPQHF.